The rows below give T cell receptor beta chains drawn from one sample of a study of T cell changes during pregnancy in multiple sclerosis. Sequenced by immunoSEQ multiplex PCR; TCRdb stores in-frame clones only, minus some. The table includes approximately 40,000 clones, around nine tenths detected once. Material: CD4+ T cells from peripheral blood mononuclear cells, obtained before pregnancy. These receptor sequences come from a female donor with multiple sclerosis, enrolled in a pregnancy study. Each CDR3 is given with its conserved first and last residue. D genes are given only for firm matches. A row's size may be missing; if present it is once, few, many or a size class.

j_gene: TRBJ2-1; d_gene: TRBD1; v_gene: TRBV7-6; abundance: .; CDR3aa: CASSLYRGGNEQFF; CDR3nt: TGTGCCAGCAGCCTATACAGGGGCGGCAATGAGCAGTTCTTC
j_gene: TRBJ2-2; d_gene: .; v_gene: TRBV18; abundance: once; CDR3aa: CASSPFEGGTGELFF; CDR3nt: TGTGCCAGCTCACCGTTCGAGGGCGGCACCGGGGAGCTGTTTTTT
j_gene: TRBJ1-5; d_gene: .; v_gene: TRBV6-6; abundance: once; CDR3aa: CASRPAGQPQHF; CDR3nt: TGTGCCAGCAGACCGGCGGGGCAGCCCCAGCATTTT
j_gene: TRBJ2-3; d_gene: .; v_gene: TRBV5-1; abundance: .; CDR3aa: CASSSLGARDSTDTQYF; CDR3nt: TGCGCCAGCAGCTCTCTGGGAGCGAGAGACAGCACAGATACGCAGTATTTT
j_gene: TRBJ2-7; d_gene: TRBD1; v_gene: TRBV18; abundance: once; CDR3aa: CASSPGQGGVQYF; CDR3nt: TGTGCCAGCTCACCTGGACAGGGAGGAGTGCAGTACTTC
j_gene: TRBJ1-2; d_gene: .; v_gene: TRBV6-6; abundance: .; CDR3aa: CASGQGLANYGYTF; CDR3nt: TGTGCCAGCGGCCAGGGGTTAGCTAACTATGGCTACACCTTC
j_gene: TRBJ1-2; d_gene: .; v_gene: TRBV28; abundance: .; CDR3aa: CASRDRGYGYTF; CDR3nt: TGTGCCAGCAGGGACAGAGGCTATGGCTACACCTTC
j_gene: TRBJ1-6; d_gene: .; v_gene: TRBV7-3; abundance: .; CDR3aa: CASSATGERSPLHF; CDR3nt: TGTGCCAGCAGTGCAACAGGAGAACGTTCACCCCTCCACTTT
j_gene: TRBJ1-1; d_gene: .; v_gene: TRBV6-5; abundance: .; CDR3aa: CASRGQTNTEAFF; CDR3nt: TGTGCCAGCAGAGGACAGACGAACACTGAAGCTTTCTTT
j_gene: TRBJ1-1; d_gene: TRBD1; v_gene: TRBV4-1; abundance: .; CDR3aa: CASSQRPGQGSTEAFF; CDR3nt: TGCGCCAGCAGCCAGAGGCCTGGACAGGGTTCAACTGAAGCTTTCTTT
j_gene: TRBJ2-2; d_gene: .; v_gene: TRBV2; abundance: .; CDR3aa: CASRDSLNTGELFF; CDR3nt: TGTGCCAGCAGGGACAGCTTAAACACCGGGGAGCTGTTTTTT
j_gene: TRBJ1-5; d_gene: .; v_gene: TRBV7-2; abundance: .; CDR3aa: CASSLGTGNQPQHF; CDR3nt: TGTGCCAGCAGCTTAGGTACGGGCAATCAGCCCCAGCATTTT
j_gene: TRBJ1-1; d_gene: TRBD1; v_gene: TRBV4-1; abundance: .; CDR3aa: CASSRLGTDTEAFF; CDR3nt: TGCGCCAGCAGCCGCCTTGGGACAGACACTGAAGCTTTCTTT
j_gene: TRBJ2-1; d_gene: .; v_gene: TRBV10-3; abundance: .; CDR3aa: CAISESQGSEQFF; CDR3nt: TGTGCCATCAGTGAGTCCCAGGGGTCTGAGCAGTTCTTC
j_gene: TRBJ1-1; d_gene: .; v_gene: TRBV2; abundance: .; CDR3aa: CASSVIGRGGLAFF; CDR3nt: TGTGCCAGCAGTGTGATAGGAAGGGGAGGACTAGCTTTCTTT
j_gene: TRBJ1-1; d_gene: TRBD1; v_gene: TRBV15; abundance: few; CDR3aa: CATSRDNPRTGGWNTEAFF; CDR3nt: TGTGCCACCAGCAGAGATAACCCTAGAACAGGGGGCTGGAACACTGAAGCTTTCTTT
j_gene: TRBJ2-5; d_gene: .; v_gene: TRBV4-1; abundance: .; CDR3aa: CASSQTFKETQYF; CDR3nt: TGCGCCAGCAGCCAAACTTTTAAAGAGACCCAGTACTTC
j_gene: TRBJ1-3; d_gene: .; v_gene: TRBV5-5; abundance: .; CDR3aa: CASSRTSTGGTIYF; CDR3nt: TGTGCCAGCAGCCGGACATCCACGGGGGGCACCATATATTTT
j_gene: TRBJ1-1; d_gene: .; v_gene: TRBV20-1; abundance: once; CDR3aa: CSAAENTEAFF; CDR3nt: TGCAGTGCGGCCGAAAACACTGAAGCTTTCTTT
j_gene: TRBJ1-1; d_gene: .; v_gene: TRBV5-1; abundance: .; CDR3aa: CASSFGLMNTEAFF; CDR3nt: TGCGCCAGCAGCTTTGGGCTTATGAACACTGAAGCTTTCTTT
j_gene: TRBJ2-7; d_gene: TRBD2; v_gene: TRBV5-1; abundance: .; CDR3aa: CASSSSGRGEQYF; CDR3nt: TGCGCCAGCAGCTCCTCAGGGAGGGGCGAGCAGTACTTC
j_gene: TRBJ2-7; d_gene: .; v_gene: TRBV2; abundance: .; CDR3aa: CASSFFYEQYF; CDR3nt: TGTGCCAGCAGCTTTTTTTACGAGCAGTACTTC
j_gene: TRBJ1-5; d_gene: .; v_gene: TRBV2; abundance: few; CDR3aa: CASSDRQAQPQHF; CDR3nt: TGTGCCAGCAGTGACCGACAGGCTCAGCCCCAGCATTTT